The subject of this entry is one T cell receptor beta chain. Its antigen is unknown. This record comes from a study of brain T cells in children with intractable seizures. Only cases whose brain tissue showed the highest T cell transcript signatures were sequenced. Study-wide results and caveats: Absence of clones before surgery may stem from lower sequencing depth. Viral specificity was inferred only from CDR3 similarity; HCMV serostatus was unknown.

Libraries were prepared by immunoSEQ multiplex PCR; TCRdb keeps only in-frame clonotypes and omits some of them. The sample has some 62,000 clones; approximately 95% are singletons. Germline V gene data show CDR1 as ENHRY and CDR2 as SYGVKD. The CDR3 is made up of 17 amino acids. Losses at the gene ends were 3 bases for V and 4 bases for J; bases not matched to a gene: 14. The chain is built from TRBV10-3 and TRBJ1-1; TRBD1 matches 7 bases. Sequencing used peripheral blood, obtained at surgery. This TCR was sampled from a boy in the first two years of life with focal cortical dysplasia and intractable seizures. The CDR3, as DNA: TGTGCCATCAGTGACCCACGAACGACAGGGTTGGGCACTGAAGCTTTCTTT. Translation gives CAISDPRTTGLGTEAFF.